These 10 T cell receptor beta chains were all obtained from the same sample, sequenced in a study of cytomegalovirus exposure and HLA in healthy donors. With 60 Vbeta and 13 Jbeta primers, the PCR was carried out. Data came from immunoSEQ multiplex PCR; TCRdb stores just in-frame clones and leaves some out. This table has over 75,000 clones, roughly 80% appearing once. The sample taken for sequencing was PBMCs. The source is a man aged 40-49 years in good health and CMV-seropositive.

The gene calls are TRBV5-1 and TRBJ2-5; 12 bases map to TRBD1. The end of the DNA fits TRBJ2-7 better, so the J call may be wrong. This CDR3 contains 14 residues. Germline CDR1 reads SGHRS; CDR2 reads YFSETQ. The CDR3 DNA is TGCGCCAGCAACGTGGGACAGGGGGCGTTCGAGCAGTACTTC. Its protein product is CASNVGQGAFEQYF.

This clone was counted a few times. A much larger clone lies one base from this, so it may be a read error. The chain carries TRBV6-1 and TRBJ1-2, with 7 bases identical to TRBD1. Per the germline V gene, CDR1 is MNHNS and CDR2 is SASEGT. V was clipped by 7 bases and J by 7 bases; unmatched bases: 12. This CDR3 contains 14 residues. In DNA, the CDR3 is TGTGCCAGCACCGTCAGCCGGGACAGCTGTGGCTACACCTTC. It specifies CASTVSRDSCGYTF.

The genes are TRBV6-1 and TRBJ2-7; 7 bases map to TRBD1. Germline loops: CDR1 MNHNS, CDR2 SASEGT. There are 14 residues in the CDR3. Trimming removed 4 bases from V and 9 bases from J; junction bases left unmatched: 12. CDR3 DNA: TGTGCCAGCAGTGTACTAGACAGGGTCTTTGCGCAGTACTTC. Protein: CASSVLDRVFAQYF.

This clone came up once. This chain uses TRBV19 with TRBJ1-4, with 9 bases that match TRBD1. Per germline, CDR1 LNHDA and CDR2 SQIVND (reference sequence). The V gene end was trimmed by 4 bases and the J gene end by 0 bases; junction bases not matched to a gene: 9. CDR3 length equals 18 residues. For the CDR3, the DNA is TGTGCCAGTAGTACCCTCGGACAGGGGTTAGCAACTAATGAAAAACTGTTTTTT. It codes for CASSTLGQGLATNEKLFF.

The chain uses TRBV5-4 and TRBJ2-1; 10 positions agree with TRBD1. V was clipped by 5 bases and J by 4 bases; unmatched bases: 6. The CDR3 has 15 residues. Germline-derived CDR1 and CDR2 are SGHNT and YYREEE (reference sequence). The DNA for the CDR3 is TGTGCCAGCAGGAGGGACAGGGGCGAGTACAATGAGCAGTTCTTC. Translated, it gives CASRRDRGEYNEQFF. Full variable domain (missing parts from reference TRBV5-4 and TRBJ2-1): ETGVTQSPTHLIKTRGQQVTLRCSSQSGHNTVSWYQQALGQGPQFIFQYYREEENGRGNFPPRFSGLQFPNYSSELNVNALELDDSALYLCASRRDRGEYNEQFFGPGTRLTVL.

The V and J genes are TRBV29-1 and TRBJ2-2; 9 bases line up with TRBD2. V lost 7 bases and J lost 1; bases outside the gene matches: 4. Germline-derived CDR1 and CDR2 are SQVTM and ANQGSEA. This CDR3 spans 14 amino acids. The CDR3: CSAGLAGNTGELFF. CDR3 bases: TGCAGCGCGGGACTAGCAGGGAACACCGGGGAGCTGTTTTTT.

V and J are TRBV25-1 and TRBJ1-3; D unclear. Germline CDR1 MGHDK, CDR2 SYGVNS. The germline V and J ends were trimmed by 6 bases and 2 bases, with 11 bases remaining between them. There are 14 residues in the CDR3. Written as DNA, the CDR3 is TGTGCCAGCAGCCACGGAGGCGCTGGAAACACCATATATTTT. Protein sequence: CASSHGGAGNTIYF.

V usage is TRBV9 and J usage is TRBJ2-1; no firm D call. Germline V gene data show CDR1 as SGDLS and CDR2 as YYNGEE. The V end lost 0 bases, the J end lost 7 bases, and 5 bases lay between the germline ends. The CDR3 spans 12 residues. CDR3 region: CASSVDGNEQFF. CDR3 DNA: TGTGCCAGCAGCGTAGACGGGAATGAGCAGTTCTTC.

Turning to this clone: One end of the junction fails to match germline, which may point to a read error. Other DNA sequences within the sample encode an identical CDR3. The chain links TRBV12-5 to TRBJ1-5; no clear D. Germline V gene sequence: CDR1 LGHNT, CDR2 FRNRAP. The CDR3 consists of 14 residues. The CDR3 region is CASGLSSSNQPQHF. The CDR3 DNA reads as TGTGCTAGTGGTTTGAGTTCTAGCAATCAGCCTCAGCATTTT.

The chain carries TRBV6-6 and TRBJ2-6, with a weak D call TRBD1 (5 bases). Trimming pared 0 bases from V and 0 bases from J, leaving 6 bases between. The CDR3 contains 16 residues. Germline CDR1 reads MNHNY; CDR2 reads SVGAGI (reference sequence). The CDR3: CASSYSTGSGANVLTF. In DNA form, the CDR3 reads TGTGCCAGCAGTTACTCCACAGGCTCTGGGGCCAACGTCCTGACTTTC.